This T cell receptor (beta chain) was profiled in a study of T-cell reconstitution after alpha-beta-depleted transplantation in children. Findings of the study overall: In patients about two months after transplant, alpha-beta T cells reportedly arose from several hundred expanded graft clones. Day-60 TCRbeta diversity that was high in some patients was derived from surviving recipient T cells and thymic progenitors. Most T-cell counts and diversity one year after the transplant came from T cells that were newly produced.

As regards this clonotype: What it binds is unknown.

Unique molecular identifiers were built into the TCRbeta library. One entry per CDR3 protein, called by TCRdb with MiXCR from the PCR reads. The sample contains about 250,000 distinct CDR3 sequences, 20% to 30% of which appear only once. CDR1 and CDR2 (germline): LNHDA, SQIVND (reference sequence). V lost 6 bases to trimming and J lost 0 bases, with 6 bases between them. The length of the CDR3 is 13 residues. The rearrangement uses TRBV19 and TRBJ1-3; no firm D call. Source: PBMCs, mostly from graft donor cells, taken 360 days after TCRalphabeta/CD19-depleted stem cell transplant. The sequence derives from a female patient younger than 10 who had a stem cell transplant for congenital amegakaryocytic thrombocytopenia, so the T cells may come from the graft donor. This CDR3 is CASRHTSGNTIYF. CDR3 nucleotide sequence: TGTGCCAGTAGGCACACCTCTGGAAACACCATATATTTT.